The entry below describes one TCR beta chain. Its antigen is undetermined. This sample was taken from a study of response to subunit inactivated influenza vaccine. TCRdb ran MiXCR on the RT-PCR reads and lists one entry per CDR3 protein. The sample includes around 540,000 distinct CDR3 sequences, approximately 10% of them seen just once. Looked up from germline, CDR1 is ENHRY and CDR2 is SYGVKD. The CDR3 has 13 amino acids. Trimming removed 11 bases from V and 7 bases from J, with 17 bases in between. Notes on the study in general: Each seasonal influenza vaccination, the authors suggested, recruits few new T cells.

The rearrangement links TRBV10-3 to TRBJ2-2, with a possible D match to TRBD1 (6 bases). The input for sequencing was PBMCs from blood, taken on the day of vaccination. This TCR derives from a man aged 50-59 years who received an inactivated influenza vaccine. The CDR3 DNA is TGTGCCGCCCGGACAGCCCGGGACGGGGAGCTGTTTTTT. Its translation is CAARTARDGELFF.